A selection of T cell receptor beta chains follows, all from one sample in a study of blood T cell repertoires in COVID-19. The repertoire was sequenced with immunoSEQ multiplex PCR; TCRdb's copy has only in-frame clones and lacks some. The sample lists about 130,000 clones, roughly 80% occurring once. Material: peripheral blood. These receptors were obtained from a woman older than 75 with acute or convalescent COVID-19. Each CDR3 is given with its conserved first and last residue. The order of the fields is clone size, J gene, CDR3 length, V gene, D gene, CDR3 DNA, CDR3 protein. A D gene is named only where the DNA matches it firmly. Expanded clones get a size class; other rows say once, few or many, or leave the size out.

.,TRBJ2-1,15,TRBV3-1/TRBV3-2,TRBD2,TGTGCCAGCAGCCAAGATCTAGCGGGAGGATATGAGCAGTTCTTC,CASSQDLAGGYEQFF
once,TRBJ2-5,16,TRBV5-4,TRBD2,TGTGCCAGCAGCCTACCTCCTAGCGGGGGGGCCCAGACCCAGTACTTC,CASSLPPSGGAQTQYF
.,TRBJ1-6,16,TRBV6-2/TRBV6-3,.,TGTGCCAGCAGTCCCAGGACTCAATTTACGAATTCACCCCTCCACTTT,CASSPRTQFTNSPLHF
few,TRBJ1-1,14,TRBV7-2,TRBD1,TGTGCCAGCAGCACCAGGGGGCTCAGCACTGAAGCTTTCTTT,CASSTRGLSTEAFF
.,TRBJ2-3,17,TRBV2,TRBD2,TGTGCCAGCAGTGAAGCGGGACTAGCGGGCGGGCTTGATACGCAGTATTTT,CASSEAGLAGGLDTQYF
few,TRBJ1-5,14,TRBV5-5,TRBD1,TGTGCCAGCAGCATTTCGACAGGGAATCAGCCCCAGCATTTT,CASSISTGNQPQHF
.,TRBJ1-3,16,TRBV7-2,.,TGTGCCAGCAGCTTCAGCCAGGGTTCTTCTGGAAACACCATATATTTT,CASSFSQGSSGNTIYF
.,TRBJ2-1,13,TRBV19,.,TGTGCCAGTAGTATCAGGGCTTACAATGAGCAGTTCTTC,CASSIRAYNEQFF
.,TRBJ2-1,16,TRBV15,TRBD2,TGTGCCACCAGCAGATTTAGCGGGGGGGCCGGCAATGAGCAGTTCTTC,CATSRFSGGAGNEQFF
.,TRBJ1-5,15,TRBV4-3,.,TGCGCCAGCAGCCAAGATGCAGGGAGCAATCAGCCCCAGCATTTT,CASSQDAGSNQPQHF
.,TRBJ1-5,13,TRBV30,TRBD1,TGTGCCTGGAGCGGGGACAGGGCCCAGCCCCAGCATTTT,CAWSGDRAQPQHF
few,TRBJ2-5,16,TRBV4-3,.,TGCGCCAGCAGCCAAGTTGGCCGGGGGATAGGTGATACCCAGTACTTC,CASSQVGRGIGDTQYF
.,TRBJ2-1,16,TRBV5-4,TRBD1,TGTGCCAGCAGCTTGCCTCCGGGACAGGGCGAGAATGAGCAGTTCTTC,CASSLPPGQGENEQFF
.,TRBJ1-2,13,TRBV5-6,.,TGTGCCAGCAGCTTGGGGCAGTTGGATGGCTACACCTTC,CASSLGQLDGYTF
.,TRBJ1-5,14,TRBV6-2/TRBV6-3,.,TGTGCCAGCAGTTACGGAGGGGCAGGTCAGCCCCAGCATTTT,CASSYGGAGQPQHF
.,TRBJ1-4,14,TRBV2,TRBD1,TGTGCCAGCAGGGGCAGGGGGCGATTTGAAAAACTGTTTTTT,CASRGRGRFEKLFF
few,TRBJ1-2,13,TRBV5-1,TRBD1,TGCGCCAGCAGCTTGGAGGGGGCGGATGGCTACACCTTC,CASSLEGADGYTF
.,TRBJ2-3,15,TRBV18,TRBD1,TGTGCCAGCTCACCCCAGGGGGCGAGCACAGATACGCAGTATTTT,CASSPQGASTDTQYF
.,TRBJ2-5,16,TRBV24-1,.,TGTGCCACCAGTGACCCCGCGGGGGCAGGTCCGGAGACCCAGTACTTC,CATSDPAGAGPETQYF
once,TRBJ1-2,14,TRBV27,.,TGTGCCAGCAGTTTGGGCGGGACTAACTATGGCTACACCTTC,CASSLGGTNYGYTF
.,TRBJ1-5,15,TRBV2,TRBD1,TGTGCCAGCAGTGTTTTGACAGGGGAAATTCAGCCCCAGCATTTT,CASSVLTGEIQPQHF
.,TRBJ2-7,14,TRBV20-1,TRBD2,TGCAGTGCTAGTGATAGCGGGAGGAATTACGAGCAGTACTTC,CSASDSGRNYEQYF
.,TRBJ1-6,15,TRBV5-4,.,TGTGCCAGCAGCTTGGATTGGACACCCGGTTCACCCCTCCACTTT,CASSLDWTPGSPLHF
.,TRBJ2-5,15,TRBV19,.,TGTGCCAGTAGTATAGGTCGGGGAGGTTGGGAGACCCAGTACTTC,CASSIGRGGWETQYF
.,TRBJ2-1,15,TRBV9,.,TGTGCCAGCAGCGTCGGAGACTCCCCTTGGGATGAGCAGTTCTTC,CASSVGDSPWDEQFF
.,TRBJ1-5,15,TRBV7-8,.,TGTGCCAGCAGCCCCGGGGTGGGCGTCAATCAGCCCCAGCATTTT,CASSPGVGVNQPQHF
.,TRBJ1-1,14,TRBV6-2/TRBV6-3,.,TGTGCCAGCAGTTACCGGGTCCCCAACACTGAAGCTTTCTTT,CASSYRVPNTEAFF
.,TRBJ2-7,14,TRBV19,TRBD1,TGTGCCAGTAGTACCCGACAGGGGACCTACGAGCAGTACTTC,CASSTRQGTYEQYF
.,TRBJ1-4,17,TRBV7-9,.,TGTGCCAGCAGCTTAGCAACAGGGAAGACGACTAATGAAAAACTGTTTTTT,CASSLATGKTTNEKLFF
.,TRBJ2-2,18,TRBV4-3,TRBD2,TGCGCCAGCAGCCAAACCGGGACTAGCGGGAGTGGGACCGGGGAGCTGTTTTTT,CASSQTGTSGSGTGELFF
.,TRBJ2-7,13,TRBV19,TRBD1,TGTGCCAGTAGCTCGGACAGGTTTCACGAGCAGTACTTC,CASSSDRFHEQYF
few,TRBJ2-2,15,TRBV27,TRBD2,TGTGCCAGCAGTTATGGGACTAGTAACACCGGGGAGCTGTTTTTT,CASSYGTSNTGELFF
.,TRBJ1-5,20,TRBV30,TRBD1,TGTGCCTGGAGTCCCTACCCCGGGACAGGGATTCAAAAAGGCAATCAGCCCCAGCATTTT,CAWSPYPGTGIQKGNQPQHF
.,TRBJ1-3,13,TRBV7-2,.,TGTGCCAGCAGCTGGGGGGAGCACGGCACCATATATTTT,CASSWGEHGTIYF
.,TRBJ2-3,13,TRBV20-1,.,TGCAGTGCTAGTCCCGGGATAAGGAGTACGCAGTATTTT,CSASPGIRSTQYF
.,TRBJ1-3,18,TRBV7-9,.,TGTGCCAGCAGCTCCGGGGGTTCGGGGACCCTCTCTGGAAACACCATATATTTT,CASSSGGSGTLSGNTIYF
.,TRBJ2-2,15,TRBV11-2,TRBD2,TGTGCCAGCAGCACTAGCGGGGGGGTAACCGGGGAGCTGTTTTTT,CASSTSGGVTGELFF
.,TRBJ2-7,14,TRBV6-5,TRBD1,TGTGCCAGCAGAAAGGGGGCGCGAACCTACGAGCAGTACTTC,CASRKGARTYEQYF
.,TRBJ1-2,14,TRBV5-1,TRBD1,TGCGCCAGCAGCTTGGGACAGGGCGGCTATGGCTACACCTTC,CASSLGQGGYGYTF
few,TRBJ1-1,13,TRBV18,.,TGTGCCAGCTCCACGGGGGTCCCTCCTGAAGCTTTCTTT,CASSTGVPPEAFF
.,TRBJ2-3,19,TRBV7-9,TRBD2,TGTGCCAGCAGCCCTGGCCGACTAGCGGGAGTCCATATCGCAGATACGCAGTATTTT,CASSPGRLAGVHIADTQYF
.,TRBJ2-3,13,TRBV6-1,TRBD1,TGTGCCAGTTGGACAGGGAGCACAGATACGCAGTATTTT,CASWTGSTDTQYF
.,TRBJ1-2,16,TRBV30,.,TGTGCCTGGACCAAACTTCACAGAGTGACTAACTATGGCTACACCTTC,CAWTKLHRVTNYGYTF
.,TRBJ2-6,14,TRBV30,.,TGTGCCTGGGAAGAGTACTCTGGGGCCAACGTCCTGACTTTC,CAWEEYSGANVLTF
.,TRBJ2-5,15,TRBV5-1,TRBD2,TGCGCCAGCAGCTTGGTGTCTAGCGGAAAAGAGACCCAGTACTTC,CASSLVSSGKETQYF
.,TRBJ2-7,16,TRBV4-3,TRBD2,TGCGCCAGCAGCCAAGATCACCGAGCGGGATCCTACGAGCAGTACTTC,CASSQDHRAGSYEQYF
.,TRBJ2-7,14,TRBV18,.,TGTGCCAGCTCACGCTGGACAAGCTCCTACGAGCAGTACTTC,CASSRWTSSYEQYF
.,TRBJ1-1,15,TRBV6-5,TRBD1,TGTGCCAGCAGTCCCACCACAGGGGGACGAGGTGAAGCTTTCTTT,CASSPTTGGRGEAFF
.,TRBJ2-5,16,TRBV6-2/TRBV6-3,.,TGTGCCAGCAGCCCTGATACCGACAGGCACCAAGAGACCCAGTACTTC,CASSPDTDRHQETQYF
.,TRBJ2-5,17,TRBV3-1/TRBV3-2,TRBD1,TGTGCCAGCTGCAACCGGGACAGAGCGCTATACCAAGAGACCCAGTACTTC,CASCNRDRALYQETQYF
.,TRBJ1-2,13,TRBV5-4,.,TGTGCCAGCAGCTTCGGGGGATGGCCGGGCTACACCTTC,CASSFGGWPGYTF
.,TRBJ1-5,16,TRBV7-9,TRBD1,TGTGCCAGCAGCTTAGCTGAACAGGGGTCGGGTCAGCCCCAGCATTTT,CASSLAEQGSGQPQHF